Listed here are 27 T cell receptor beta chains from one sample, sequenced in a study of spatial heterogeneity in lung cancer. Stated time point: sample taken at primary tumor resection. The study, taken as a whole, reports: The study found that expanded intratumoral alpha and beta TCR counts tracked tumor mutation counts.

No antigen is known for these receptors. TCRdb reprocessed the 5' RACE reads with MiXCR, giving one entry per CDR3 protein. The sample has around 13,000 distinct CDR3 sequences; roughly 5% are singletons. The input for sequencing was lung tumor tissue, taken at surgery. The receptors were sampled from a male donor with early-stage non-small cell lung cancer.

In its sample, this clonotype was seen many times. This beta chain represents an off-target read in a library built for alpha chains; its size is of limited meaning. V is TRBV7-2 and J is TRBJ1-6, with 11 bases lining up with TRBD1. Germline lookup yields CDR1 SGHTA and CDR2 FQGNSA. The CDR3 length is 16 residues. J was trimmed by 10 bases and V by 1 base; bases with no gene match: 6. The CDR3 spells CASSLERWTGGSPLHF. The CDR3 coding sequence is TGTGCCAGCAGCTTAGAACGTTGGACAGGGGGCTCACCCCTCCACTTT. Combining the CDR3 with reference TRBV7-2 and TRBJ1-6 gives the whole variable domain GAGVSQSPSNKVTEKGKDVELRCDPISGHTALYWYRQSLGQGLEFLIYFQGNSAPDKSGLPSDRFSAERTGGSVSTLTIQRTQQEDSAVYLCASSLERWTGGSPLHFGNGTRLTVT.

This clonotype showed up many times. This beta chain came through as a stray read in a library set up for alpha chains, and its size says little. This chain uses TRBV4-2 with TRBJ2-2; TRBD2 is a possible D gene (6 bases). Germline V gives CDR1 LGHNA, CDR2 YNFKEQ. This CDR3 is built from 16 residues. V lost 4 bases and J 0 bases, leaving 12 bases between the germline ends. CDR3 protein: CASSLLGGSNTGELFF. CDR3 nucleotides: TGTGCCAGCAGCCTCCTGGGGGGTTCGAACACCGGGGAGCTGTTTTTT.

This clonotype was counted at least ten times. A library prepared for alpha chains yielded this beta chain as an off-target read; its size is of little meaning. The chain couples TRBV4-3 to TRBJ1-3; 10 bases are a match to TRBD1. There are 17 residues in the CDR3. V was pared by 3 bases and J by 1 base, with 6 bases of the junction left unmatched. Per germline, CDR1 LGHNA and CDR2 YSLEER. CDR3 residues: CASSHYRQGASGNTIYF. The CDR3 DNA reads TGCGCCAGCAGCCACTATCGACAGGGGGCTTCTGGAAACACCATATATTTT.

This clonotype was seen a few times. Since the library was made to target alpha chains, this beta chain is a stray read and its abundance is not meaningful. The genes are TRBV12-3 or TRBV12-4 and TRBJ2-7; 7 nucleotides match TRBD2. Unmatched junction bases numbered 8, after V lost 3 bases and J lost 6 bases. The CDR3 loop spans 14 amino acids. CDR3 sequence (DNA): TGTGCCAGCAGTTTTTCTCGGGGGGAGAGCGAGCAGTACTTC. Translated, it gives CASSFSRGESEQYF.

On this clonotype itself: This beta chain is an off-target read within a library intended for alpha chains, so its frequency means little. The CDR3 spells CASSLSSRESNEQFF. In nucleotides, the CDR3 is TGTGCCAGCAGTTTATCGTCCAGGGAAAGCAATGAGCAGTTCTTC. This chain joins TRBV27 and TRBJ2-1, with a possible D match to TRBD1 (5 bases). Germline CDR1 reads MNHEY; CDR2 reads SMNVEV (reference sequence). The ends were cut back, 0 bases at V and 6 bases at J, with 12 bases in the middle. CDR3 length: 15 amino acids.

The sample holds many counts of this clonotype. Within a library made for alpha chains, this beta chain is off target, and its count is uninformative. The J gene is TRBJ1-4, the V gene TRBV2; 7 bases are shared with TRBD1. V shed 4 bases, J shed 0 bases, and the junction held 2 bases outside the gene matches. The CDR3 extends over 15 amino acids. The germline V gene encodes CDR1 SNHLY and CDR2 FYNNEI. The CDR3 sequence is CASSGQGATNEKLFF. CDR3 nucleotide sequence: TGTGCCAGCAGTGGACAGGGAGCAACTAATGAAAAACTGTTTTTT.

Notes on this clonotype: The size of this beta chain means little, since it is a stray read in a library made for alpha chains. V is TRBV19 and J is TRBJ2-3; D assignment may be TRBD1 or TRBD2 (6 bases each). V was shortened by 3 bases and J by 7 bases, with 17 bases between the two germline ends. The CDR3 spans 15 residues. The germline gives CDR1 LNHDA, CDR2 SQIVND (reference sequence). In DNA, the CDR3 is TGTGCCAGTAGTATGGGTCCCGGGGGCCTATATACGCAGTATTTT. Translated: CASSMGPGGLYTQYF. The entire variable domain, with the rest obtained from reference TRBV19 and TRBJ2-3, is as follows: DGGITQSPKYLFRKEGQNVTLSCEQNLNHDAMYWYRQDPGQGLRLIYYSQIVNDFQKGDIAEGYSVSREKKESFPLTVTSAQKNPTAFYLCASSMGPGGLYTQYFGPGTRLTVL.

This clonotype came up many times. Because the library targeted alpha chains, this beta chain is an off-target read whose size means little. The chain employs TRBV28 and TRBJ2-1, with 8 bases aligning to TRBD1. From germline, CDR1 is MDHEN and CDR2 SYDVKM. Trimming took 6 bases from V and 2 from J; bases not matched to a gene: 6. The CDR3 loop spans 15 amino acids. In nucleotides, the CDR3 is TGTGCCAGCAGCGCAGGACAGGGTACCTACAATGAGCAGTTCTTC. Amino acids: CASSAGQGTYNEQFF.

This clonotype was seen many times. This beta chain is off target for a library built for alpha chains, so its abundance means little. V and J are TRBV20-1 and TRBJ2-1, with 11 bases matching TRBD1. CDR1 is DFQATT, CDR2 SNEGSKA, per germline (reference sequence). The CDR3 totals 20 residues. V lost 0 bases and J lost 5; bases outside the gene matches: 18. The CDR3 DNA follows: TGCAGTGCTAGAGATGTCATCGGGACAGGGGGTGTCGGCCTTAACAATGAGCAGTTCTTC. It codes for CSARDVIGTGGVGLNNEQFF.

This clonotype has ten or more counts. This beta chain was picked up by a library intended for alpha chains and is off target, so its count carries little meaning. The rearrangement uses TRBV28 and TRBJ2-3; tentative D call: TRBD2 (7 bases). The germline gives CDR1 MDHEN, CDR2 SYDVKM. V was shortened by 5 bases and J by 2 bases, with 8 bases between the two germline ends. This CDR3 is built from 13 residues. The CDR3 DNA is TGTGCCAGCAGTCGGGGGGCCACAGATACGCAGTATTTT. Its protein product is CASSRGATDTQYF.

As to this clonotype: Found in a library prepared for alpha chains, this beta chain is an off-target read, and its abundance has little meaning. This chain uses TRBV4-2 with TRBJ2-3; a possible D gene is TRBD2 (6 bases). V was trimmed by 0 bases and J by 2 bases, leaving 15 bases between them. The germline gives CDR1 LGHNA, CDR2 YNFKEQ. The CDR3 spans 17 residues. For the CDR3, the DNA is TGTGCCAGCAGCCAAGACGTCGGCGGCGGGGTCACAGATACGCAGTATTTT. The encoded protein is CASSQDVGGGVTDTQYF.

This clonotype was seen ten or more times. A library made for alpha chains picked up this beta chain off target, so its size means little. V usage is TRBV11-2 and J usage is TRBJ1-1; no definite D call. The CDR3 loop spans 13 amino acids. V was shortened by 0 bases and J by 9 bases, with 11 bases between the two germline ends. Germline CDR1 reads SGHAT; CDR2 reads FQNNGV. The chain's CDR3 is CASSLEKWDKAFF. The CDR3 DNA follows: TGTGCCAGCAGCTTAGAAAAATGGGATAAAGCTTTCTTT.

About this clonotype itself: A read error may explain this, as a much larger clone is one base away. Found in a library prepared for alpha chains, this beta chain is an off-target read, and its abundance has little meaning. The chain carries TRBV4-2 and TRBJ1-1; unclear D gene. The V gene's germline CDR1 is LGHNA and CDR2 YNFKEQ. The CDR3 runs to 14 residues. The DNA for the CDR3 is TGTGCCGGCAGCCAAGATTGGGGGAACACTGAAGCTTTCTTT. Its translation is CAGSQDWGNTEAFF.

Turning to this clonotype: In a library made to pick up alpha chains, this beta chain is a stray read with a size that means little. V usage is TRBV5-1 and J usage is TRBJ1-2, with 12 bases identical to TRBD1. The CDR3 loop spans 18 amino acids. Germline V CDR1 and CDR2: SGHRS, YFSETQ. V dropped 2 bases and J dropped 0; count of bases not matched to a gene: 8. DNA of the CDR3: TGCGCCAGCAGCTTTGTCCCGGGACAGGGGGCGACTAACTATGGCTACACCTTC. This codes for CASSFVPGQGATNYGYTF.

This clonotype was detected many times. This beta chain is off target for a library built for alpha chains, so its abundance means little. The genes are TRBV10-3 and TRBJ1-4; D call uncertain. Trimming removed 4 bases at V and 4 bases at J, with 13 bases between. This CDR3 is 15 amino acids long. Germline loops: CDR1 ENHRY, CDR2 SYGVKD. The CDR3 nucleotides read TGTGCCATCAGTGGGAGCGCCGGGGATAATGAAAAACTGTTTTTT. Its protein product is CAISGSAGDNEKLFF.

This clonotype was recorded many times. The library was designed around alpha chains, so this beta chain is a stray read whose abundance carries little weight. This chain links TRBV7-9 with TRBJ2-7, with D possibly being TRBD2 (5 bases). Trimming shortened V by 5 bases and J by 1 base, and 12 bases separated the two germline ends. The CDR3 length is 14 residues. Germline loops: CDR1 SEHNR, CDR2 FQNEAQ (reference sequence). CDR3 DNA: TGTGCCAGCAGCGTAGGAGGCAGGTCCTACGAGCAGTACTTC. Translation gives CASSVGGRSYEQYF.

This clonotype has just a few counts. This beta chain was picked up by a library intended for alpha chains and is off target, so its count carries little meaning. This chain joins TRBV18 and TRBJ2-2; D perhaps matches TRBD2 (6 bases). Looked up from germline, CDR1 is KGHSH and CDR2 is LQKENI. The CDR3 covers 16 residues. V was clipped by 3 bases and J by 1 base, with 12 bases between them. CDR3 protein: CASSPWRDRNTGELFF. The CDR3 bases are TGTGCCAGCTCACCCTGGAGGGACCGGAACACCGGGGAGCTGTTTTTT.

As for this clonotype: This beta chain is an unintended read in a library built for alpha chains; its size means little. This sequence joins TRBV20-1 and TRBJ2-7, with D possibly matching TRBD1 (5 bases). The V end lost 3 bases, the J end lost 2 bases, and 5 bases lay between the germline ends. Germline CDR1 is DFQATT and CDR2 is SNEGSKA (reference sequence). This CDR3 comprises 11 residues. CDR3 DNA sequence: TGCAGTGCTAGGACAGCCTACGAGCAGTACTTC. It specifies CSARTAYEQYF.

This clonotype was seen a handful of times. A much larger clone differs from this one at a single base, so this may be a read error. In this CDR3 the conserved last residue, phenylalanine or tryptophan, is missing, so a read error is likely. In a library made to pick up alpha chains, this beta chain is a stray read with a size that means little. The V gene is TRBV20-1, the J gene TRBJ2-2; TRBD2 matches 13 bases. The V and J ends lost 1 base and 4 bases, in that order; junction bases with no gene match: 0. Germline V gives CDR1 DFQATT, CDR2 SNEGSKA (reference sequence). This CDR3 spans 15 amino acids. The CDR3 sequence is CSARGLAGGTGELFL. DNA of the CDR3: TGCAGTGCTAGAGGACTAGCGGGGGGCACCGGGGAGCTGTTTCTT.

This clonotype has ten or more counts. A junction end diverges from the germline sequence, so it may reflect a read error. The library was prepared for alpha chains; this beta chain is a stray read, so its frequency means little. The DNA of the CDR3 is TGTGCCAGCAGCCAAGTGGCCGAGCATTCTTTC. The encoded protein is CASSQVAEHSF. This sequence joins TRBV3-1 and TRBJ2-1; D remains unclear. The CDR3 runs to 11 residues. The germline V gene has CDR1 LGHDT and CDR2 YNNKEL (reference sequence).

This clonotype was counted many times. Because this beta chain is a stray read in a library intended to capture alpha chains, its abundance should not be given much weight. CDR3 amino acids: CASSLAQAYEQYF. Here the CDR3 DNA reads TGTGCCAGCAGTTTGGCGCAGGCCTACGAGCAGTACTTC. This rearrangement joins TRBV28 to TRBJ2-7; D unresolved. Trimming removed 3 bases at V and 2 bases at J, with 8 bases between. This CDR3 is built from 13 residues. CDR1 and CDR2 from the germline V gene are MDHEN and SYDVKM.

In its sample, this clonotype was seen many times. The library was designed around alpha chains, so this beta chain is a stray read whose abundance carries little weight. The rearrangement joins TRBV11-2 to TRBJ2-7; D uncertain. The CDR3 consists of 12 residues. Germline V gene data show CDR1 as SGHAT and CDR2 as FQNNGV. Trimming cost V 5 bases and J 2 bases, with 7 bases left between them. The CDR3 region is CASSPTPYEQYF. The DNA of the CDR3 is TGTGCCAGCAGCCCCACACCCTACGAGCAGTACTTC. Full variable domain (missing parts from reference TRBV11-2 and TRBJ2-7): EAGVAQSPRYKIIEKRQSVAFWCNPISGHATLYWYQQILGQGPKLLIQFQNNGVVDDSQLPKDRFSAERLKGVDSTLKIQPAKLEDSAVYLCASSPTPYEQYFGPGTRLTVT.

In its sample, this clonotype ranks as medium-sized (0.01 to 0.1%). This beta chain is off target for a library built for alpha chains, so its abundance means little. V is TRBV20-1 and J is TRBJ2-7, with D perhaps given as TRBD1 or TRBD2 (6 bases each). Looked up from germline, CDR1 is DFQATT and CDR2 is SNEGSKA (reference sequence). V was clipped by 0 bases and J by 5 bases, with 14 bases between them. The length of the CDR3 is 14 residues. CDR3: CSARDQGRFDEQYF. In nucleotides, the CDR3 is TGCAGTGCTAGAGATCAGGGGAGGTTCGACGAGCAGTACTTC.

Many counts were recorded for this clonotype. This beta chain is an off-target read within a library intended for alpha chains, so its frequency means little. This chain connects TRBV7-9 to TRBJ2-5, with D possibly being TRBD2 (5 bases). The CDR3 extends over 12 amino acids. Germline values: CDR1 SEHNR, CDR2 FQNEAQ (reference sequence). V shed 6 bases and J shed 4 bases, with 9 bases lying between them. DNA for the CDR3: TGTGCCAGCAGAGGACTTTTAGAGACCCAGTACTTC. It specifies CASRGLLETQYF.

This clonotype was counted at least ten times. For a library built for alpha chains, this beta chain is a stray read; little rests on its size. This chain joins TRBV28 and TRBJ2-5; D not resolved. This CDR3 comprises 12 residues. V was cut by 5 bases and J by 7 bases, with 11 bases left in between. Looked up from germline, CDR1 is MDHEN and CDR2 is SYDVKM. The CDR3 here is CASSGDGGTQYF. In DNA, the CDR3 is TGTGCCAGCAGTGGGGATGGCGGGACCCAGTACTTC.

This clonotype appeared a few times. The library was prepared for alpha chains; this beta chain is a stray read, so its frequency means little. This chain connects TRBV6-5 to TRBJ1-6; D is perhaps TRBD1 (5 bases). The CDR3 is made up of 15 amino acids. Germline V gene sequence: CDR1 MNHEY, CDR2 SVGAGI. Between the trimmed V and J ends, which lost 4 bases and 0 bases, there was a span of 7 bases. CDR3 amino acids: CASSSGPSYNSPLHF. The DNA of the CDR3 is TGTGCCAGCAGTTCGGGGCCCTCCTATAATTCACCCCTCCACTTT.

This clonotype was observed at least ten times. Found in a library prepared for alpha chains, this beta chain is an off-target read, and its abundance has little meaning. The rearrangement links TRBV20-1 to TRBJ2-4, with TRBD2 as a possible D gene (6 bases). The CDR3 contains 13 residues. The germline gives CDR1 DFQATT, CDR2 SNEGSKA (reference sequence). V was pared by 2 bases and J by 7 bases, with 12 bases between. The CDR3 DNA follows: TGCAGTGCTAGACAGGGAGGTCTGAACATTCAGTACTTC. Translating gives CSARQGGLNIQYF.